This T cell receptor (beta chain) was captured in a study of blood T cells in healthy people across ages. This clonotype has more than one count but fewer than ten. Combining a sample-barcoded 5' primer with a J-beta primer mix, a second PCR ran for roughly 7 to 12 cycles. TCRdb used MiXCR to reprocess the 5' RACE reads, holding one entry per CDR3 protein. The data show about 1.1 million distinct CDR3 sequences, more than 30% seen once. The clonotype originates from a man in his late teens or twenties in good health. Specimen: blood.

CDR3 protein: CASSQDWDRDEKLFF. In nucleotides, the CDR3 is TGTGCCAGCAGCCAAGATTGGGACAGGGACGAAAAACTGTTTTTT. V gene TRBV4-2 combines with J gene TRBJ1-4, with 9 nucleotides matching TRBD1. V lost 0 bases, J lost 8 bases, and 4 bases stayed unmatched. In germline, CDR1 is LGHNA, CDR2 YNFKEQ. CDR3 length: 15 amino acids.